This TCR beta chain derives from a study of beta chain features in type 1 diabetes. CD45RO/CCR7/CD25/CD127/CD95/CD27 separated CD4+ naive, central memory, regulatory and stem cell-like memory cells by sorting. Every isolated RNA sample was fully reverse transcribed, so sequencing captured expressed TCRB transcripts. Method: immunoSEQ multiplex PCR; TCRdb's copy keeps in-frame clones and lacks some. The sample holds about 150,000 clones, over 9% seen once. The sample holds a few counts of this clone. The antigen is unknown. Germline loops: CDR1 SEHNR, CDR2 FQNEAQ (reference sequence). V was pared by 1 base and J by 0 bases, with 7 bases between. This CDR3 is 14 amino acids long. Study-wide findings and caveats: When cDNA is sequenced, cells with high TCR expression could be over-represented. All four CD4+ subsets from Type 1 diabetes patients carried moderately but significantly shorter TCRB CDR3s.

Input material: central memory CD4+ T cells from blood. The chain is built from TRBV7-9 and TRBJ2-7; D remains ambiguous. The receptor's source is a man younger than 40 with type 1 diabetes. CDR3: CASSLDRSSYEQYF. In nucleotides, the CDR3 is TGTGCCAGCAGCTTAGATCGCAGCTCCTACGAGCAGTACTTC.